This T cell receptor (beta chain) was sequenced in a study of blood T cell repertoires in COVID-19. J was trimmed by 7 bases and V by 2 bases; bases with no gene match: 6. The CDR3 consists of 16 residues. Germline-derived CDR1 and CDR2 are SGHTS and YDEGEE. Generated by immunoSEQ multiplex PCR, the TCRdb table keeps only in-frame clones and is missing some. This sample carries 150,000 to 200,000 clones, around 81% of them seen once, and the ten largest clones take 9% to 15%. The chain carries TRBV5-8 and TRBJ2-1; TRBD2 matches at 13 bases. The sequenced material came from peripheral blood. This sequence was found in a woman over 75 with COVID-19, enrolled during active disease. CDR3 amino acids: CASSLGLAGAENEQFF. For the CDR3, the DNA is TGTGCCAGCAGCTTAGGACTAGCGGGGGCCGAGAATGAGCAGTTCTTC.